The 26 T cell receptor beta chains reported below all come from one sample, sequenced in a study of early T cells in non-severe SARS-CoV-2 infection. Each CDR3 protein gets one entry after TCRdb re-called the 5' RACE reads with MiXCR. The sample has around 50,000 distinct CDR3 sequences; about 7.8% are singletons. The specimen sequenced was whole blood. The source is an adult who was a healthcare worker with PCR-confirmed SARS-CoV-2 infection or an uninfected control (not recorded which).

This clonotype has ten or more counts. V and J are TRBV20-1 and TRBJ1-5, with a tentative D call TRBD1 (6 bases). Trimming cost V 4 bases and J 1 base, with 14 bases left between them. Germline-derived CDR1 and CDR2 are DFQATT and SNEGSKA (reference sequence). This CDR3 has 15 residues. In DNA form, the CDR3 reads TGCAGTGCTACCACTACAGGGAGAAGCAATCAGCCCCAGCATTTT. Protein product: CSATTTGRSNQPQHF.

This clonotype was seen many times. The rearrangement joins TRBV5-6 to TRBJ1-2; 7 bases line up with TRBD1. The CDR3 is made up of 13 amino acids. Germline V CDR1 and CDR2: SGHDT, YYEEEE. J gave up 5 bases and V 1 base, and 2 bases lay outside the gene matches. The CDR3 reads CASSLKGAYGYTF. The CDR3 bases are TGTGCCAGCAGCTTGAAGGGGGCGTATGGCTACACCTTC.

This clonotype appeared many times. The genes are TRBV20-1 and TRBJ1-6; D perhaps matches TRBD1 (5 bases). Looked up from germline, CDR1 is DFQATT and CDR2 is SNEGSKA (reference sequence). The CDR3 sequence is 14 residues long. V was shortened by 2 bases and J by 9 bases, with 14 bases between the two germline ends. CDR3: CSARFGGNGSPLHF. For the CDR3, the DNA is TGCAGTGCTAGATTCGGGGGAAATGGTTCACCCCTCCACTTT.

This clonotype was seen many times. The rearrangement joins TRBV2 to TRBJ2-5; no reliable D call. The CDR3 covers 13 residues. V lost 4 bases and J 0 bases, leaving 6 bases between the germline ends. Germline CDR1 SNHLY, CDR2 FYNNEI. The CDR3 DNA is TGTGCCAGCAGTGGACGGAACCAAGAGACCCAGTACTTC. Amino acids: CASSGRNQETQYF.

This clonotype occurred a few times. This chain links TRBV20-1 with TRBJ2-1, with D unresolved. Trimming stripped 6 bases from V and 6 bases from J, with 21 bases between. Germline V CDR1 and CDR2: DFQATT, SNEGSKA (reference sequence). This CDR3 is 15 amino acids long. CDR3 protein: CSARVRPGGGNEQFF. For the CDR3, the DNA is TGCAGTGCACGGGTTCGTCCCGGCGGCGGCAATGAGCAGTTCTTC.

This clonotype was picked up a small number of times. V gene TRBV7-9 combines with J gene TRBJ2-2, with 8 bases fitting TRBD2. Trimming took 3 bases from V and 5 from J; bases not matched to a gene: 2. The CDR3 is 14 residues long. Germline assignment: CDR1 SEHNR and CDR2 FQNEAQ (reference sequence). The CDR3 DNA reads TGTGCCAGCAGCTTCCAGCGGGGGACCGGGGAGCTGTTTTTT. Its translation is CASSFQRGTGELFF. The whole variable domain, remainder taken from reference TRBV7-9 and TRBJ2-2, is DTGVSQNPRHKITKRGQNVTFRCDPISEHNRLYWYRQTLGQGPEFLTYFQNEAQLEKSRLLSDRFSAERPKGSFSTLEIQRTEQGDSAMYLCASSFQRGTGELFFGEGSRLTVL.

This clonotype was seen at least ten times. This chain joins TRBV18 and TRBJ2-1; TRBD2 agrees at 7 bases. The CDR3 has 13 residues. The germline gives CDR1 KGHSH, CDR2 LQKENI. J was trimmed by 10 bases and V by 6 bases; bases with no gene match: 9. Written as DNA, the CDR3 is TGTGCCAGCTCCGGACTAGAAAGCGACGAGCAGTTCTTC. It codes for CASSGLESDEQFF.

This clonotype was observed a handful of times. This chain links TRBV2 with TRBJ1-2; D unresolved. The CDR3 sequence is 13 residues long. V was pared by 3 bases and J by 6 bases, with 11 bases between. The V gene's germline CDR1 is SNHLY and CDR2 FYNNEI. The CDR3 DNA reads TGTGCCAGCAGTGAGTCGGGGAAGGATGGCTACACCTTC. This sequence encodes CASSESGKDGYTF.

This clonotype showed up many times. In nucleotides, the CDR3 is TGTGCCTGGAAGCGGGGGAGCTCCTATAATTCACCCCTCCACTTT. Protein product: CAWKRGSSYNSPLHF. The rearrangement joins TRBV30 to TRBJ1-6, with a possible D match to TRBD1 (5 bases). Germline lookup yields CDR1 GTSNPN and CDR2 SVGIG (reference sequence). V lost 4 bases to trimming and J lost 0 bases, with 10 bases between them. The CDR3 is 15 amino acids.

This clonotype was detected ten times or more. The CDR3 here is CASSQGDPNEQFF. The CDR3 nucleotides are TGTGCCAGCAGCCAAGGAGACCCAAATGAGCAGTTCTTC. The chain has TRBV4-2 and TRBJ2-1; unclear D gene. V dropped 1 base and J dropped 7 bases, with 8 bases sitting between them. Per the germline V gene, CDR1 is LGHNA and CDR2 is YNFKEQ. CDR3 length: 13 residues.

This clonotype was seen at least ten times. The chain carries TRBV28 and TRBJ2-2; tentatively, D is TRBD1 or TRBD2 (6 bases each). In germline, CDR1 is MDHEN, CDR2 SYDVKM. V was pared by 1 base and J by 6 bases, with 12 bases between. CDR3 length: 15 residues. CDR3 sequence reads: CASSLFQGRSGELFF. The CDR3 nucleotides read TGTGCCAGCAGTTTATTCCAGGGGAGGTCCGGGGAGCTGTTTTTT.

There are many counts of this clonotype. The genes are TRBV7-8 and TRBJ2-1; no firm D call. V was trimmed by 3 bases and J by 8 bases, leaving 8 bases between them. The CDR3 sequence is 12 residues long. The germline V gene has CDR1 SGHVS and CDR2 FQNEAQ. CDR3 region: CASSFIADEQFF. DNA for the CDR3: TGTGCCAGCAGCTTTATCGCCGATGAGCAGTTCTTC.

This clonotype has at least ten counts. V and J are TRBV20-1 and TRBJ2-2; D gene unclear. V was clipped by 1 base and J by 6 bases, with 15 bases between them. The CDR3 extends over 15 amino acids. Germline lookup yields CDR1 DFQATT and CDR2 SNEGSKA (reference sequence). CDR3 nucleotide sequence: TGCAGTGCTAGAGGAGGAAGCGTCAAACCCGGGGAGCTGTTTTTT. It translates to CSARGGSVKPGELFF.

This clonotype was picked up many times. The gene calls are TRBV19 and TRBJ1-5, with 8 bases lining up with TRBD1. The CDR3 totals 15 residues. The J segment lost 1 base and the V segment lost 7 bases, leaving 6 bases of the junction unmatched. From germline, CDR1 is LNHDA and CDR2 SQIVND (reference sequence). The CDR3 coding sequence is TGTGCCAGTAAACCAGGGGGCGCGAGCAATCAGCCCCAGCATTTT. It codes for CASKPGGASNQPQHF.

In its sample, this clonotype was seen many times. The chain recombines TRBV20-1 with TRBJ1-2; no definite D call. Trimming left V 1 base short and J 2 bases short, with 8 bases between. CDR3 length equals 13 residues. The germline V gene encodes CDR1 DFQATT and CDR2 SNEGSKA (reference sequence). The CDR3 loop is CSARAESNYGYTF. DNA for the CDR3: TGCAGTGCTAGAGCCGAAAGCAACTATGGCTACACCTTC.

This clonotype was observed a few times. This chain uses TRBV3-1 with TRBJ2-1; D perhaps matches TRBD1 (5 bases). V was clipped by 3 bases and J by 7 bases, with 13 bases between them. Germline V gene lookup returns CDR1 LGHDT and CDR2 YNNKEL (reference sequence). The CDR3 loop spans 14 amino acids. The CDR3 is CASSQVAGMNEQFF. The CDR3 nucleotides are TGTGCCAGCAGCCAGGTCGCAGGGATGAATGAGCAGTTCTTC.

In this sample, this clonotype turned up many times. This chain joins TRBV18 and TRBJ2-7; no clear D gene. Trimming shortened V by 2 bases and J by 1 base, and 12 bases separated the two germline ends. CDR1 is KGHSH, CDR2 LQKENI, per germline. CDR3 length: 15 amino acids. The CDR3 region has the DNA TGTGCCAGCTCACCAAGACTTACCAATTCCTACGAGCAGTACTTC. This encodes CASSPRLTNSYEQYF.

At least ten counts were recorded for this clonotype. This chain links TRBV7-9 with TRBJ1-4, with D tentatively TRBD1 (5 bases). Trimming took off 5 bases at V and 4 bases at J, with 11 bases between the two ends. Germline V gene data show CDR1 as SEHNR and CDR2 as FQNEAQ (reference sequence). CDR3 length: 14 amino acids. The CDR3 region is CASSDGTVNEKLFF. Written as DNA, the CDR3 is TGTGCCAGCAGCGACGGGACGGTTAATGAAAAACTGTTTTTT.

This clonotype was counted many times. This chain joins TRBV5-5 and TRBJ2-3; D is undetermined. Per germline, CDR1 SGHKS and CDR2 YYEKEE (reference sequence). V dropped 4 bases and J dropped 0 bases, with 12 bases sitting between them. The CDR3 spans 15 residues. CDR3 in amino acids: CASSPRSTSTDTQYF. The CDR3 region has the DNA TGTGCCAGCAGCCCTCGTTCGACTAGCACAGATACGCAGTATTTT. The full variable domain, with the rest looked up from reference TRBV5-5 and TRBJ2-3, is DAGVTQSPTHLIKTRGQQVTLRCSPISGHKSVSWYQQVLGQGPQFIFQYYEKEERGRGNFPDRFSARQFPNYSSELNVNALLLGDSALYLCASSPRSTSTDTQYFGPGTRLTVL.

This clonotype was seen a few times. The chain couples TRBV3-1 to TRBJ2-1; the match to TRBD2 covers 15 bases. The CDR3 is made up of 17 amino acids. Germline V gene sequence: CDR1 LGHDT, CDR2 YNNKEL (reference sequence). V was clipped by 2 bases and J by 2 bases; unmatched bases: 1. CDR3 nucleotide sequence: TGTGCCAGCAGCCAAAGGACTAGCGGGGGGGCCTACAATGAGCAGTTCTTC. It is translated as CASSQRTSGGAYNEQFF.

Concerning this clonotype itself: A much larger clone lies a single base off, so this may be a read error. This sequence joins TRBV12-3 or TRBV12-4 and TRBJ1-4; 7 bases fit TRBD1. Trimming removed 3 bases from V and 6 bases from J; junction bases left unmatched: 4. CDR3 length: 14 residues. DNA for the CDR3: TGTGCCAGCAGTTTTTGGGACAGCTATGAAAAACTGTTTTTT. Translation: CASSFWDSYEKLFF.

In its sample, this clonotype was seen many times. The CDR3: CASSEPSYEQYF. The CDR3 DNA sequence: TGTGCCAGCAGTGAGCCCTCCTACGAGCAGTACTTC. The chain joins TRBV28 to TRBJ2-7; D call uncertain. Trimming pared 5 bases from V and 0 bases from J, leaving 5 bases between. Germline loops: CDR1 MDHEN, CDR2 SYDVKM. The CDR3 runs 12 residues.

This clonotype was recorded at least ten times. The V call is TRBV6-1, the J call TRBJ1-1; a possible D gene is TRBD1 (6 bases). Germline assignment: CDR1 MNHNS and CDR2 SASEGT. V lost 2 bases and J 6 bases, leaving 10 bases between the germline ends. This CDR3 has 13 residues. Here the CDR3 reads CASSETGSAEAFF. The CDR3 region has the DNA TGTGCCAGCAGTGAAACAGGGAGCGCTGAAGCTTTCTTT.

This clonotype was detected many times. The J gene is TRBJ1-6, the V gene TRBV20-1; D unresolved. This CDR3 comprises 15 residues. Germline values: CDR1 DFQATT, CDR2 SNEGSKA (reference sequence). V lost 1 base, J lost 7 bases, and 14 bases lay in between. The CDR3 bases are TGCAGTGCTAGAGTCCGGTCCAGGATCAATTCACCCCTCCACTTT. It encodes CSARVRSRINSPLHF.

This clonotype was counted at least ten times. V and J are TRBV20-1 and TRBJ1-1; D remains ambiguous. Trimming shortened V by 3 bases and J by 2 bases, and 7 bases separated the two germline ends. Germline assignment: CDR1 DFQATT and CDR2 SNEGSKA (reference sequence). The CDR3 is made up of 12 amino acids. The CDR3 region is CSASPGNTEAFF. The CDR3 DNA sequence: TGCAGTGCTAGTCCCGGAAACACTGAAGCTTTCTTT.

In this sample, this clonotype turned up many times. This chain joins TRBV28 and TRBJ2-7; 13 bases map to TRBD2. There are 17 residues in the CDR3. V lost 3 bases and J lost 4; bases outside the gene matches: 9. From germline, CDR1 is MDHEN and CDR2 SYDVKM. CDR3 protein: CASSFLTSGGYGYEQYF. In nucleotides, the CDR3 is TGTGCCAGCAGTTTCCTGACTAGCGGGGGGTACGGGTACGAGCAGTACTTC.